This TCR beta chain was documented in a study of blood T cell repertoires in COVID-19. Study-level information: Samples came from the United States, Italy and Spain, spanning acute and convalescent COVID-19. From T cells, B-cell-depleted T cells, or PBMCs came the material, which was cDNA or gDNA.

As processed by the authors: Estimation of nucleated cell counts was performed using reference gene primer amplification. Produced via immunoSEQ multiplex PCR; TCRdb's table is partial and in-frame only. Clone size and V and J calls were adopted from that table, with D and trimming inferred from the DNA. This table has about 180,000 clones, about 88% appearing once. In germline, CDR1 is PRHDT, CDR2 FYEKMQ (reference sequence). CDR3 length: 16 amino acids. V gave up 7 bases and J gave up 3 bases; unmatched junction bases: 14. The receptor was derived from a woman in her 30s with active or convalescent COVID-19. Material for sequencing was peripheral blood. This chain connects TRBV13 to TRBJ2-5, with 7 nucleotides matching TRBD1. CDR3 in amino acids: CASTKPRGLREETQYF. The CDR3 bases are TGTGCCAGCACCAAACCCAGGGGGTTACGTGAAGAGACCCAGTACTTC.